This T cell receptor (beta chain) is drawn from a study of blood T cells in healthy people across ages (dated by TCRdb to between 2015 and 2016). In the study overall: In model experiments, template switching captured roughly one uniquely barcoded TCR beta cDNA molecule for every two T cells. To track age-related changes in TCR beta repertoire diversity, the study relied on deep sequencing normalized with unique cDNA molecular identifiers. The donors were split into four age groups: young (average 16 years), middle-aged (more than 35), aged (around 67) and long-lived (approximately 89). To avoid experimental bias, donors of different ages were spread randomly across the sequencing lanes. The study analyzed two additional independent replicas of 1 million unique cDNA reads from the same blood draw for two donors, one aged 18 to 29 and one aged 80 or older. Points the paper makes about the study in general: Compared with the aged group, more naive CD4+ T cells, fewer expanded clones and increased TCR diversity were shown by the long-lived group, suggesting age selection. Total diversity estimates from one million sequenced T cells were considered lower bounds and underestimates. Because profiling used bulk unsorted PBMCs, naive and antigen-experienced compartments could not be compared conclusively. As age increased, observed TCR beta diversity per million T cells dropped in a roughly linear way, and a significant reduction was already evident by age 40. Observed TCR beta diversity correlated strongly with the percentage of naive T cells measured by flow cytometry. Because donor CMV infection status was unknown, age-related changes in expanded clonotypes were potentially confounded.

V loses 2 bases of germline sequence and J loses 4 bases, and the interval between the two ends is 14 bases. The CDR3, from cysteine to phenylalanine, totals 14 residues. The DNA shown is the 42-base CDR3, in frame from base 1. Based on the germline V gene (reference sequence), the CDR1 and CDR2 sequences are DFQATT and SNEGSKA. To prepare the library, 5' RACE was applied. A second PCR of about 7 to 12 cycles was performed with a sample-barcoded 5' primer and a J-beta primer mix. A template-switch 5' adaptor carrying 12 random nucleotides introduced a unique molecular identifier onto each TCR beta cDNA molecule. Each sample yielded at least 2.5 million CDR3-containing paired-end reads. All of the RNA was converted into first-strand cDNA using the Mint cDNA synthesis kit, with a TRBC-specific oligonucleotide serving as the primer. After uracil-DNA glycosylase treatment, a first 18-cycle PCR used universal primers M1SS and BC2_uni_R on all cDNA. As for how the authors treated the data: For normalization, 1 million high-quality reads, each with a distinct molecular identifier, were randomly selected from each sample. Reads sharing molecular identifiers were discarded rather than binned into consensus sequences. MiTCR, run with a Q25 quality threshold and the strictest error-elimination algorithm, handled CDR3 identification, clonotype clustering and error correction. A nonparametric unseen species model with Euler transformation was used to estimate lower-bound total TCR beta diversity. In TCRdb, the public reads were trimmed at Q25 with fastp and aligned with MiXCR, with productive beta chains retained. A single entry per CDR3 protein holds the most common genes and DNA from its merged rows. TCRdb's processing, not the study's, gives the V and J calls here. For this sample there are approximately 1,700,000 distinct CDR3 sequences; around 40% appear just once. The ten largest account for under 30% of the sample.

Systemically healthy Caucasian individuals from Russia, some 40 in total and aged roughly 6 to 100 years, were included as donors. Each donor gave 8.5 to 10 milliliters of peripheral blood, collected into EDTA-treated Vacutainer tubes. PBMCs were isolated by Ficoll-Paque density-gradient centrifugation, with at least 7 million obtained per sample. Total RNA, at least 6 micrograms per sample, was extracted from PBMCs with Trizol reagent. For every donor, an aliquot of PBMCs went through flow cytometry to measure the percentages of naive CD45RAhigh/CD27high T cells. A remark on this clonotype: The target of this receptor is not known. It has no much larger one-base neighbor in the sample; base qualities were not kept.

The receptor was derived from a human donor in good health. The sequenced sample consisted of blood. The V and J genes are TRBV20-1 and TRBJ1-2, with no confident D gene call. The nucleotides read TGCAGTGCTAGATCCGGACCGTTTAGCTATGGCTACACCTTC. Its protein product is CSARSGPFSYGYTF.